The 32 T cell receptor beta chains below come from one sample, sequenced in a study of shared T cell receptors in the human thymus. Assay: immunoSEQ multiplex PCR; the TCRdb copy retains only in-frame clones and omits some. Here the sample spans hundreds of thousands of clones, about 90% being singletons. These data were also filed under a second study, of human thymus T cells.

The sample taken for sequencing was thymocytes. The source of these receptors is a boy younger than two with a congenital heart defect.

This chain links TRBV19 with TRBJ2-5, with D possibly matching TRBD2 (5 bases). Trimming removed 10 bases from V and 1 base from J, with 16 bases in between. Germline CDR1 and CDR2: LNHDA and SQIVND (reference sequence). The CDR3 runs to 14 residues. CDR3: CATGSGVPQETQYF. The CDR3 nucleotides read TGTGCCACCGGTTCCGGGGTCCCCCAAGAGACCCAGTACTTC. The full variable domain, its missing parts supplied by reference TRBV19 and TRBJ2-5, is DGGITQSPKYLFRKEGQNVTLSCEQNLNHDAMYWYRQDPGQGLRLIYYSQIVNDFQKGDIAEGYSVSREKKESFPLTVTSAQKNPTAFYLCATGSGVPQETQYFGPGTRLLVL.

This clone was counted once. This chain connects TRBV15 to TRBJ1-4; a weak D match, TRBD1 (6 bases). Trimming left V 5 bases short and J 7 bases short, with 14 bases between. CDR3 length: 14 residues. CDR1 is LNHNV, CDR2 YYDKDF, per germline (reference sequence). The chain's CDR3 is CATSYRDGVEKLFF. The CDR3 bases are TGTGCCACCAGCTACAGGGATGGGGTTGAAAAACTGTTTTTT.

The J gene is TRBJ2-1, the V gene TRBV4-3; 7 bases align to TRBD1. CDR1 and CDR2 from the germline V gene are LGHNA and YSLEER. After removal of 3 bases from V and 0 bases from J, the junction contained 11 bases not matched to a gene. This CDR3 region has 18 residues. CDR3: CASSHPKRGPSSYNEQFF. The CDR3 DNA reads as TGCGCCAGCAGCCATCCGAAAAGGGGGCCCAGCTCCTACAATGAGCAGTTCTTC.

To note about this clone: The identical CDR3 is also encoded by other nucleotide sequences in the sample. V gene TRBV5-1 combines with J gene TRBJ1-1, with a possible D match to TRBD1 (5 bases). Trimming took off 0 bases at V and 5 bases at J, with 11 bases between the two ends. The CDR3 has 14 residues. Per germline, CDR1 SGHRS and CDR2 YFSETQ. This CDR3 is CASSLAGGETEAFF. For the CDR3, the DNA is TGCGCCAGCAGCTTGGCGGGGGGGGAGACTGAAGCTTTCTTT. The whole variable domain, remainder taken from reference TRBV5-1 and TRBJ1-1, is KAGVTQTPRYLIKTRGQQVTLSCSPISGHRSVSWYQQTPGQGLQFLFEYFSETQRNKGNFPGRFSGRQFSNSRSEMNVSTLELGDSALYLCASSLAGGETEAFFGQGTRLTVV.

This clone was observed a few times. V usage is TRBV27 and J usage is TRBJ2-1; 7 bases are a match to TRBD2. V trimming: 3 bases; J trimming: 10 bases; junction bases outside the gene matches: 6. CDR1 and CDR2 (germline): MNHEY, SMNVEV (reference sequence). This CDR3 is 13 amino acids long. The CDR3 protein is CASSLTSLWEQFF. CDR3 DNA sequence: TGTGCCAGCAGTTTGACTAGCCTTTGGGAGCAGTTCTTC.

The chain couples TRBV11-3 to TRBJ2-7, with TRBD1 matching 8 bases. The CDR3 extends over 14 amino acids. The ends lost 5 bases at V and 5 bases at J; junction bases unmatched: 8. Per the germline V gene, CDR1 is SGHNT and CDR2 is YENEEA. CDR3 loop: CASSEDRDAHEQYF. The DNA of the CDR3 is TGTGCCAGCAGCGAGGACAGGGATGCCCACGAGCAGTACTTC.

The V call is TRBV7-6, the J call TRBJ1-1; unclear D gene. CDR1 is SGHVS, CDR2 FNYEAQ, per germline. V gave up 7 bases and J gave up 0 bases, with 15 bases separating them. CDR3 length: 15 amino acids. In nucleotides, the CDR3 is TGTGCCAGCATTCCTAGGAGGGAAATGAACACTGAAGCTTTCTTT. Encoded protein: CASIPRREMNTEAFF.

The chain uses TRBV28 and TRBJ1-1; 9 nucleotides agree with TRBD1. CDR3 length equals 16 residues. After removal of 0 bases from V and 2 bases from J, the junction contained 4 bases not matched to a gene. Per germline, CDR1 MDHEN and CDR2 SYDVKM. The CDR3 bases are TGTGCCAGCAGTTTATGGCCGGGACAGGGAAACACTGAAGCTTTCTTT. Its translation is CASSLWPGQGNTEAFF.

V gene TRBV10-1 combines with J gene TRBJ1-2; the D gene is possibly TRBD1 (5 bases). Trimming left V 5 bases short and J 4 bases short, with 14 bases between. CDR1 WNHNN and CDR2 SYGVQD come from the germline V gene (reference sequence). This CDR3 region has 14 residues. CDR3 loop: CASSPAGRVYGYTF. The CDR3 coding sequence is TGCGCCAGCAGTCCAGCTGGCAGGGTCTATGGCTACACCTTC.

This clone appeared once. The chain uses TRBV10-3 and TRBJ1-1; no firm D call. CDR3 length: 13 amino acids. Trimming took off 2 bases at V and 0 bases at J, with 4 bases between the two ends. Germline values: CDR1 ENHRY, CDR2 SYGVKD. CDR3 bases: TGTGCCATCAGTGAGGAGGTGAACACTGAAGCTTTCTTT. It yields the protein CAISEEVNTEAFF.

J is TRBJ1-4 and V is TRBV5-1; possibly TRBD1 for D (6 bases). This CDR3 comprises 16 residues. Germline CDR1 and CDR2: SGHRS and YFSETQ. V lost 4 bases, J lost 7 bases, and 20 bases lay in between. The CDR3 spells CASSTGTRCDGEKLFF. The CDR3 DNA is TGCGCCAGCAGCACCGGGACACGTTGTGATGGTGAAAAACTGTTTTTT. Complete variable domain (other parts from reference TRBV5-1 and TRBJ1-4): KAGVTQTPRYLIKTRGQQVTLSCSPISGHRSVSWYQQTPGQGLQFLFEYFSETQRNKGNFPGRFSGRQFSNSRSEMNVSTLELGDSALYLCASSTGTRCDGEKLFFGSGTQLSVL.

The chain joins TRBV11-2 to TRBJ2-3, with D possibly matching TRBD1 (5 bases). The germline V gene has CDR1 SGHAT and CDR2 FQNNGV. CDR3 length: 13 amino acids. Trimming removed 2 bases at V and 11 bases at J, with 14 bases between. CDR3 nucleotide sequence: TGTGCCAGCAGCTTAAGTACAGGTCCCATGCAGTATTTT. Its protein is CASSLSTGPMQYF.

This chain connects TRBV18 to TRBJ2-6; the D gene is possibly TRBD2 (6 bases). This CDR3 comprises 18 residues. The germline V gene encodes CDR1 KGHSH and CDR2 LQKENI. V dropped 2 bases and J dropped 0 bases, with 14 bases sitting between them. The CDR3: CASSPRDGSPSGANVLTF. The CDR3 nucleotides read TGTGCCAGCTCACCAAGGGACGGGAGCCCCTCTGGGGCCAACGTCCTGACTTTC.

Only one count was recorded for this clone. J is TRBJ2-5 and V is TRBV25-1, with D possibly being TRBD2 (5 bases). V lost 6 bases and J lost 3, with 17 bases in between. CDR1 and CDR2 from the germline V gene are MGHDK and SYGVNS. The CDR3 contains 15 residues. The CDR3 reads CASRGYGVWEETQYF. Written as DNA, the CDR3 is TGTGCCAGCAGGGGCTACGGGGTTTGGGAAGAGACCCAGTACTTC.

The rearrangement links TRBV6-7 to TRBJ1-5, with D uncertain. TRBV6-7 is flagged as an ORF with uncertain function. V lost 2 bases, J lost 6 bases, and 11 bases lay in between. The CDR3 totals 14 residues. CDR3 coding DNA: TGTGCCAGCAGTTACCAGAGCGGGAGTCAGCCCCAGCATTTT. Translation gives CASSYQSGSQPQHF.

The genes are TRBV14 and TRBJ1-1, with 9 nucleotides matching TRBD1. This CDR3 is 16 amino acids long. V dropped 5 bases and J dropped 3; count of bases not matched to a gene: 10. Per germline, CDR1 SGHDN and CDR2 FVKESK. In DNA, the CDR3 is TGTGCCAGCAGCGGGACAGGGAGGAAAACGGACACTGAAGCTTTCTTT. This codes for CASSGTGRKTDTEAFF. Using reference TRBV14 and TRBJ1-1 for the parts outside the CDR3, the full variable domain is EAGVTQFPSHSVIEKGQTVTLRCDPISGHDNLYWYRRVMGKEIKFLLHFVKESKQDESGMPNNRFLAERTGGTYSTLKVQPAELEDSGVYFCASSGTGRKTDTEAFFGQGTRLTVV.

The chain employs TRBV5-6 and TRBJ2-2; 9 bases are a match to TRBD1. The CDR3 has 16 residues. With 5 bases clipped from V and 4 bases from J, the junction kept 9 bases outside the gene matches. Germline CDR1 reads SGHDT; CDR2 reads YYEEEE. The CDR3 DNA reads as TGTGCCAGCAGTTGTACCGGGACAGGGCCCACCGGGGAGCTGTTTTTT. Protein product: CASSCTGTGPTGELFF.

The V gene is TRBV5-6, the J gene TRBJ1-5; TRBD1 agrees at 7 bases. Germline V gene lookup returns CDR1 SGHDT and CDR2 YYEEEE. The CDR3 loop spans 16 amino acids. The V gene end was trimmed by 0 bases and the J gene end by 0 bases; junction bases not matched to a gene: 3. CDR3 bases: TGTGCCAGCAGCTTGGGGGACAGCTATAGCAATCAGCCCCAGCATTTT. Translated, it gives CASSLGDSYSNQPQHF.

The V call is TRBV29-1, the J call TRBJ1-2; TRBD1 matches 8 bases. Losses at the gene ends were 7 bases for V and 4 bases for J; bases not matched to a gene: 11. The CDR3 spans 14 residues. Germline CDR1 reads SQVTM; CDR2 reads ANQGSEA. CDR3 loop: CSERRQGRSYGYTF. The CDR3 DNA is TGCAGCGAGAGACGACAGGGGCGTAGCTATGGCTACACCTTC.

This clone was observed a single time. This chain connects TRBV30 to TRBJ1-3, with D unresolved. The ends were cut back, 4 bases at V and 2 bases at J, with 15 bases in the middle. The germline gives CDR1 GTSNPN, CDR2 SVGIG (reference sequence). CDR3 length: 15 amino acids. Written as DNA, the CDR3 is TGTGCCTGGACCCACGAGGGTGGCCCTGGAAACACCATATATTTT. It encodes CAWTHEGGPGNTIYF.

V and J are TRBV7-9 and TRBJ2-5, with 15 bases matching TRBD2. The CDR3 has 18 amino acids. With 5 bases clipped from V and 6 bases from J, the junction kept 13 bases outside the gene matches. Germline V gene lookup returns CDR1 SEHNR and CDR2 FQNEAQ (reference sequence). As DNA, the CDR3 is TGTGCCAGCAGCCCCCCGGGACTAGCGGGAGGAGCGAGTCAGACCCAGTACTTC. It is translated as CASSPPGLAGGASQTQYF.

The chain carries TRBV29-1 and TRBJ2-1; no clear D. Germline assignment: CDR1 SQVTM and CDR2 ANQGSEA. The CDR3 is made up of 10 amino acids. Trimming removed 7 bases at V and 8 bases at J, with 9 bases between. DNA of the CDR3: TGCAGCGCACTGAGAGATGAGCAGTTCTTC. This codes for CSALRDEQFF.

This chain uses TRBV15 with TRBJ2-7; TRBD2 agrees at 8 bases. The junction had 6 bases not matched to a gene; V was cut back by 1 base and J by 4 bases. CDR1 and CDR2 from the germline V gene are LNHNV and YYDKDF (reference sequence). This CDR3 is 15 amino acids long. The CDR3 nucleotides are TGTGCCACCAGCAGAGTAGTACTAGCGGCGTACGAGCAGTACTTC. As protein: CATSRVVLAAYEQYF.

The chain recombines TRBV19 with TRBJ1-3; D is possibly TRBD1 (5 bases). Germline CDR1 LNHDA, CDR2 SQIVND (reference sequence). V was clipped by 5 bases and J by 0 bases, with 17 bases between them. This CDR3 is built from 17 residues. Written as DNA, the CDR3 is TGTGCCAGTAGTTTGCGGGGCAGCCGAGGCTCTGGAAACACCATATATTTT. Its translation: CASSLRGSRGSGNTIYF.

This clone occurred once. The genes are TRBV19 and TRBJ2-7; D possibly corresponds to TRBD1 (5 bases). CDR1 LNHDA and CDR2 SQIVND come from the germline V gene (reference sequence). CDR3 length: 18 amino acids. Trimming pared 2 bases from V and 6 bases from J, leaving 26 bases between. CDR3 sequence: CASSIMQGLSHSRCEQYF. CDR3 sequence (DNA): TGTGCCAGTAGTATAATGCAGGGATTGTCCCACTCTCGATGCGAGCAGTACTTC. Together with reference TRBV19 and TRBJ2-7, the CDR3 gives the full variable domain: DGGITQSPKYLFRKEGQNVTLSCEQNLNHDAMYWYRQDPGQGLRLIYYSQIVNDFQKGDIAEGYSVSREKKESFPLTVTSAQKNPTAFYLCASSIMQGLSHSRCEQYFGPGTRLTVT.

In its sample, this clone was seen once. CDR3 protein: CASSTTSVGTGGQAGYTF. CDR3 nucleotides: TGTGCCAGCAGCACTACCTCCGTTGGGACAGGGGGCCAAGCTGGCTACACCTTC. V and J are TRBV7-9 and TRBJ1-2; 12 bases fit TRBD1. V lost 5 bases and J lost 7; bases outside the gene matches: 17. This CDR3 comprises 18 residues. Germline assignment: CDR1 SEHNR and CDR2 FQNEAQ (reference sequence).

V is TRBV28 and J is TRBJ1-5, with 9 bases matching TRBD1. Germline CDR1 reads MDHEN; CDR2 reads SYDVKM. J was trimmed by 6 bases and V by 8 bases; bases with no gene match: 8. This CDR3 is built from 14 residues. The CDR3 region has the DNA TGTGCCAGCCGGGGACAGGGCGCAAGTCAGCCCCAGCATTTT. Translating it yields CASRGQGASQPQHF.

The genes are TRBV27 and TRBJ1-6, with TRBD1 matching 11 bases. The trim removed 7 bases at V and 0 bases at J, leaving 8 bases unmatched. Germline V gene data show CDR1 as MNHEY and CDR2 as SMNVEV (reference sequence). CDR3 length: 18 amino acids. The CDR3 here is CASKPGQGDSSYNSPLHF. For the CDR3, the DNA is TGTGCCAGCAAACCGGGACAGGGGGATAGCTCCTATAATTCACCCCTCCACTTT.

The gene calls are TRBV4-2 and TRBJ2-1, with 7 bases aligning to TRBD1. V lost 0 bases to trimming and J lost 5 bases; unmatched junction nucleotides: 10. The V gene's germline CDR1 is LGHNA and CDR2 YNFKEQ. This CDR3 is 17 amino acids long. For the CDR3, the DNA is TGTGCCAGCAGCCAAGATCCACCCGACAGGGAGAACAATGAGCAGTTCTTC. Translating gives CASSQDPPDRENNEQFF.

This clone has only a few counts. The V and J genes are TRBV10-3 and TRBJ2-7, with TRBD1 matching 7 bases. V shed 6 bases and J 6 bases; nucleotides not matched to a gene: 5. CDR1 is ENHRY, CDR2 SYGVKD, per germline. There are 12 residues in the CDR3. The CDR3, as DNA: TGTGCCATCAGGGGAGACAGGGCCGAGCAGTACTTC. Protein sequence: CAIRGDRAEQYF.

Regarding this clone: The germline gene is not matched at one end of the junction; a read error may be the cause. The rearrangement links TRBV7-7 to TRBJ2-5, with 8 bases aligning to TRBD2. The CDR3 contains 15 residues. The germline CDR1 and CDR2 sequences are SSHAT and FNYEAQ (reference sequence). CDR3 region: CASSLAGGAQETQYF. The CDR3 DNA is TGTGCTAGCAGCTTGGCCGGGGGGGCACAAGAGACCCAGTACTTC.

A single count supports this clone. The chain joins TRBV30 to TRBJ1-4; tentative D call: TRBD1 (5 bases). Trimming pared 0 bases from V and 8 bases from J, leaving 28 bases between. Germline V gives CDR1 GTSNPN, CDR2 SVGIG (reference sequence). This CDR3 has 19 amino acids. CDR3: CAWSVLRSGDGQGEEKLFF. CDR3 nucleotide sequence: TGTGCCTGGAGTGTATTACGTTCGGGAGATGGGCAGGGTGAGGAAAAACTGTTTTTT.